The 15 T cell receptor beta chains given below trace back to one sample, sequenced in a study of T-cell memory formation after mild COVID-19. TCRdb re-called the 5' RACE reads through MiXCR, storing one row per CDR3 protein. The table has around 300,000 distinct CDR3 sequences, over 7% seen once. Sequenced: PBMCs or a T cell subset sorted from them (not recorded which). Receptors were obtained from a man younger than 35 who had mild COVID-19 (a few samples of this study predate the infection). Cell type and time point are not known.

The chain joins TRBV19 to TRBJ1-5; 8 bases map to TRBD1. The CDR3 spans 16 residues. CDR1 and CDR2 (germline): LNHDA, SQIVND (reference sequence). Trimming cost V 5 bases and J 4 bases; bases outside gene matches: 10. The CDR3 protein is CASSPYRDRPNQPQHF. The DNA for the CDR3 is TGTGCCAGTAGTCCCTACCGGGACAGGCCTAATCAGCCCCAGCATTTT.

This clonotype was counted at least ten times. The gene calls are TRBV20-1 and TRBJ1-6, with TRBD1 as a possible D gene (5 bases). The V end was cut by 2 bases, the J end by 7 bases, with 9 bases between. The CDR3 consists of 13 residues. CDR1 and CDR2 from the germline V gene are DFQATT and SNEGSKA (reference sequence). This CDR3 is CSARQGGNSPLHF. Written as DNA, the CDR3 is TGCAGTGCTAGACAGGGAGGGAATTCACCCCTCCACTTT.

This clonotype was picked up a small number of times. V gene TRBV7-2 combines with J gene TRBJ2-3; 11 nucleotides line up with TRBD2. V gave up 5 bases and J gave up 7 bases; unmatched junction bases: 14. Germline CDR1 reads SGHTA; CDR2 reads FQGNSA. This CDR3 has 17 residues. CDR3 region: CASSPRAGLAVPNTQYF. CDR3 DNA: TGTGCCAGCAGCCCCCGAGCGGGACTAGCGGTGCCAAATACGCAGTATTTT.

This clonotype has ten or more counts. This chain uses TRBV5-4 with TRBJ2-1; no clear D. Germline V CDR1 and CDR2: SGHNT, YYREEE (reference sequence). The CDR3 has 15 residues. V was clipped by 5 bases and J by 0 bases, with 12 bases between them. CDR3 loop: CASSVSSSSYNEQFF. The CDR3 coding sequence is TGTGCCAGCAGTGTCTCATCGAGCTCCTACAATGAGCAGTTCTTC.

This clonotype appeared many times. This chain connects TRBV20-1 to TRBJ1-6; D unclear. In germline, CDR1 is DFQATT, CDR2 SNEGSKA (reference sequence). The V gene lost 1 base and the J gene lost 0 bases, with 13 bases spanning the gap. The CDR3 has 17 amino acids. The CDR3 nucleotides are TGCAGTGCTAGAGCCCTGACCGCGCGCTCCTATAATTCACCCCTCCACTTT. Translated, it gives CSARALTARSYNSPLHF.

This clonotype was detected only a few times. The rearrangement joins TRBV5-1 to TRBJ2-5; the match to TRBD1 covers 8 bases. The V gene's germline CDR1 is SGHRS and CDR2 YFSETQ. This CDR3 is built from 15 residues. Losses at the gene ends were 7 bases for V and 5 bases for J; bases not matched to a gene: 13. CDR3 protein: CASQGTGDDLETQYF. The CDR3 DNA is TGCGCCAGCCAAGGGACAGGAGACGATCTGGAGACCCAGTACTTC.

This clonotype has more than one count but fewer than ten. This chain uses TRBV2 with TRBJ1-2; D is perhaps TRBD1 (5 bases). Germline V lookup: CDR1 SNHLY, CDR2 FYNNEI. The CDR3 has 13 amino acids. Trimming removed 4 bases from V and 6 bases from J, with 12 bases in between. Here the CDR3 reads CASSADRRDGYTF. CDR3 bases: TGTGCCAGCAGTGCAGACAGACGAGATGGCTACACCTTC.

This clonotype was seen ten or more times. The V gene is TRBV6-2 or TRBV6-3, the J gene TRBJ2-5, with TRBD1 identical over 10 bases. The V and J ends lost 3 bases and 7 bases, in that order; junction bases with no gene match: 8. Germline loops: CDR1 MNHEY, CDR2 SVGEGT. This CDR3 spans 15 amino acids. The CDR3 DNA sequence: TGTGCCAGCAGTTATAGGGGACAGGGGCCAGCGACCCAGTACTTC. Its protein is CASSYRGQGPATQYF.

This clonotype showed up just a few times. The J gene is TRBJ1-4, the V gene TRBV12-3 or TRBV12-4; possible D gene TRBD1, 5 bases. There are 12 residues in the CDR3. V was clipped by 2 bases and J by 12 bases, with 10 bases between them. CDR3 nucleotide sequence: TGTGCCAGCAGTTTATCAGGGAGTGAACTGTTTTTT. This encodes CASSLSGSELFF.

This CDR3 is CASSEWGVDEQFF. CDR3 bases: TGTGCCAGCAGCGAGTGGGGGGTGGATGAGCAGTTCTTC. The chain is built from TRBV7-2 and TRBJ2-1, with a possible D match to TRBD2 (6 bases). The CDR3 is made up of 13 amino acids. The germline V and J ends were trimmed by 5 bases and 8 bases, with 13 bases remaining between them. Germline loops: CDR1 SGHTA, CDR2 FQGNSA. Using reference TRBV7-2 and TRBJ2-1 for the parts outside the CDR3, the full variable domain is GAGVSQSPSNKVTEKGKDVELRCDPISGHTALYWYRQSLGQGLEFLIYFQGNSAPDKSGLPSDRFSAERTGGSVSTLTIQRTQQEDSAVYLCASSEWGVDEQFFGPGTRLTVL.

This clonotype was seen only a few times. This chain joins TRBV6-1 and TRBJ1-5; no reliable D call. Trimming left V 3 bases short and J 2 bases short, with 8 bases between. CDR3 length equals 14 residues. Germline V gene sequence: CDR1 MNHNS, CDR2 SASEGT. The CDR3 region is CASSDNHGNQPQHF. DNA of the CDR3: TGTGCCAGCAGTGACAATCACGGCAATCAGCCCCAGCATTTT.

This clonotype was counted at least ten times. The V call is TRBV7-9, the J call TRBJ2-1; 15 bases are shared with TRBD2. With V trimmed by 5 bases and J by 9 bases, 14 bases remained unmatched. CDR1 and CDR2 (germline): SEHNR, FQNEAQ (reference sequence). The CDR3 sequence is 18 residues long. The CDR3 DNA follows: TGTGCCAGCAGCGTGCCCGGGACTAGCGGGGGGCCCGGGAGTGAGCAGTTCTTC. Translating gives CASSVPGTSGGPGSEQFF.

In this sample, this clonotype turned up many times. CDR3 nucleotides: TGTGCCAGCAGGGCAAACACTGAAGCTTTCTTT. It yields the protein CASRANTEAFF. The chain is built from TRBV7-9 and TRBJ1-1; D uncertain. V lost 6 bases and J 2 bases, leaving 4 bases between the germline ends. The CDR3 has 11 residues. The germline V gene encodes CDR1 SEHNR and CDR2 FQNEAQ (reference sequence).

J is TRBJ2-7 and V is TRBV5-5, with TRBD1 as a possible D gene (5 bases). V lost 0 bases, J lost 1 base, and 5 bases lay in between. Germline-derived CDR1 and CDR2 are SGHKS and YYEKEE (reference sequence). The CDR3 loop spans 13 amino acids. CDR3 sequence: CASSLGQSYEQYV. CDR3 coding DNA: TGTGCCAGCAGCTTGGGACAGTCCTACGAGCAGTACGTC.

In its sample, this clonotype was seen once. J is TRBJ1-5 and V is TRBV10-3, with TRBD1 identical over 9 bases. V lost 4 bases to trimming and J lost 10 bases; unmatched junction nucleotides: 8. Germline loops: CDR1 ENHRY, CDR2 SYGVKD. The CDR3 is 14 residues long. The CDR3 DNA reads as TGTGCCATCAGTGGTACCGGGACAGGGCTCCCCCAGCATTTT. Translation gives CAISGTGTGLPQHF.